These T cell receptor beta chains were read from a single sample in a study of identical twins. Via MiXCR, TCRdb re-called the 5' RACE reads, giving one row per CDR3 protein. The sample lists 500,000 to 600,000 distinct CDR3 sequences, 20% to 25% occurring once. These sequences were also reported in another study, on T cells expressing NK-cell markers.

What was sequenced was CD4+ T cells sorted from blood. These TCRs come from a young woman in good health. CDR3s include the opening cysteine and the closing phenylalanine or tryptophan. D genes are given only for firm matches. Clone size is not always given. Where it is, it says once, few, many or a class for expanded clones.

cdr3_nt: TGTGCCACCAGTGATTTATCCGCAGATACGCAGTATTTT
cdr3_aa: CATSDLSADTQYF
d_call: -
clone_size: -
j_call: TRBJ2-3
v_call: TRBV24-1

cdr3_nt: TGCAGCGGCCGGGGCTTCGCCACCGGGGAGCTGTTTTTT
cdr3_aa: CSGRGFATGELFF
d_call: -
clone_size: -
j_call: TRBJ2-2
v_call: TRBV29-1

cdr3_nt: TGTGCCAGCAGCCAAGTTCGACTAGCGGGCACAGATACGCAGTATTTT
cdr3_aa: CASSQVRLAGTDTQYF
d_call: TRBD2
clone_size: -
j_call: TRBJ2-3
v_call: TRBV3-1

cdr3_nt: TGTGCCAGCAGTACCGCGGAGACCCAGTACTTC
cdr3_aa: CASSTAETQYF
d_call: -
clone_size: -
j_call: TRBJ2-5
v_call: TRBV6-2/TRBV6-3

cdr3_nt: TGTGCCAGCAGCGTCGGGACACGTACCTACAATGAGCAGTTCTTC
cdr3_aa: CASSVGTRTYNEQFF
d_call: -
clone_size: few
j_call: TRBJ2-1
v_call: TRBV9

cdr3_nt: TGTGCCAGCAGCTTGTACAGAACAACAGATACGCAGTATTTT
cdr3_aa: CASSLYRTTDTQYF
d_call: -
clone_size: few
j_call: TRBJ2-3
v_call: TRBV5-6

cdr3_nt: TGCAGTGCTAGCCCGCCCCGGGTGGGGGAGACCCAGTACTTC
cdr3_aa: CSASPPRVGETQYF
d_call: -
clone_size: few
j_call: TRBJ2-5
v_call: TRBV20-1

cdr3_nt: TGTGCCAGCAGACCCGGGCACGCTGGGGCCAACGTCCTGACTTTC
cdr3_aa: CASRPGHAGANVLTF
d_call: -
clone_size: -
j_call: TRBJ2-6
v_call: TRBV6-1

cdr3_nt: TGTGCCAGCAGCACATGGACAGGGAGGACCACTGAAGCTTTCTTT
cdr3_aa: CASSTWTGRTTEAFF
d_call: TRBD1
clone_size: -
j_call: TRBJ1-1
v_call: TRBV11-3

cdr3_nt: TGTGCCAGCAGCCAACGGACACTCTATGAGCAGTTCTTC
cdr3_aa: CASSQRTLYEQFF
d_call: -
clone_size: few
j_call: TRBJ2-1
v_call: TRBV3-1

cdr3_nt: TGCAGTGCTCTTAGTGTGTATCACAACACCGGGGAGCTGTTTTTT
cdr3_aa: CSALSVYHNTGELFF
d_call: -
clone_size: -
j_call: TRBJ2-2
v_call: TRBV20-1

cdr3_nt: TGCGCCAGCAGCTTGGCGGTTCAGGCTCGTTTGTCGGGTGAGCAGTTCTTC
cdr3_aa: CASSLAVQARLSGEQFF
d_call: -
clone_size: few
j_call: TRBJ2-1
v_call: TRBV5-1

cdr3_nt: TGTGCCAGCAGCCTCCACCCGCCAAGCACAGATACGCAGTATTTT
cdr3_aa: CASSLHPPSTDTQYF
d_call: -
clone_size: -
j_call: TRBJ2-3
v_call: TRBV7-2

cdr3_nt: TGTGCCAGCAGGCCTCGGCTGTATAGCAATCAGCCCCAGCATTTT
cdr3_aa: CASRPRLYSNQPQHF
d_call: -
clone_size: few
j_call: TRBJ1-5
v_call: TRBV6-1

cdr3_nt: TGTGCCACCAGCCGACTACCGGGAGTAGAGTACAATGAGCAGTTCTTC
cdr3_aa: CATSRLPGVEYNEQFF
d_call: -
clone_size: -
j_call: TRBJ2-1
v_call: TRBV15

cdr3_nt: TGTGCCAGCAGCTTAAAGGGTCGGATTAGCGGGACCCACGAGCAGTACTTC
cdr3_aa: CASSLKGRISGTHEQYF
d_call: TRBD2
clone_size: -
j_call: TRBJ2-7
v_call: TRBV7-2

cdr3_nt: TGTGCCAGCAGTCGCAGACTAGCGTCAAACAATGAGCAGTTCTTC
cdr3_aa: CASSRRLASNNEQFF
d_call: TRBD2
clone_size: -
j_call: TRBJ2-1
v_call: TRBV12-3/TRBV12-4

cdr3_nt: TGTGCCAGCAGCCATGCGAACACCGGGGAGCTGTTTTTT
cdr3_aa: CASSHANTGELFF
d_call: -
clone_size: few
j_call: TRBJ2-2
v_call: TRBV7-2

cdr3_nt: TGCAGTGCTAGTCGGCCTCACGAGCAGTACTTC
cdr3_aa: CSASRPHEQYF
d_call: -
clone_size: few
j_call: TRBJ2-7
v_call: TRBV20-1

cdr3_nt: TGTGCCAGCAGTAAACACCTAACCCTGAGCGGCTACACCTTC
cdr3_aa: CASSKHLTLSGYTF
d_call: -
clone_size: -
j_call: TRBJ1-2
v_call: TRBV6-1

cdr3_nt: TGTGCCAGCTGCCACGGGGGTTCAGATACGCAGTATTTT
cdr3_aa: CASCHGGSDTQYF
d_call: -
clone_size: -
j_call: TRBJ2-3
v_call: TRBV18

cdr3_nt: TGCGCCAGCAGCTTGGAGGTCCTGGGCACTGAAGCTTTCTTT
cdr3_aa: CASSLEVLGTEAFF
d_call: -
clone_size: few
j_call: TRBJ1-1
v_call: TRBV5-1

cdr3_nt: TGCAGTGCCGCTCGTCTATCCCGCACAGATACGCAGTATTTT
cdr3_aa: CSAARLSRTDTQYF
d_call: -
clone_size: -
j_call: TRBJ2-3
v_call: TRBV20-1

cdr3_nt: TGTGCCAGCAGCCCGACAGGGATTGTCGAGACAGATACGCAGTATTTT
cdr3_aa: CASSPTGIVETDTQYF
d_call: TRBD1
clone_size: many
j_call: TRBJ2-3
v_call: TRBV7-2

cdr3_nt: TGCAGTGCTACAATCCGGGACAGTAACACCGGGGAGCTGTTTTTT
cdr3_aa: CSATIRDSNTGELFF
d_call: TRBD1
clone_size: -
j_call: TRBJ2-2
v_call: TRBV20-1

cdr3_nt: TGCAGTGCTAGAGCGGGGGAGCATACGCAGTATTTT
cdr3_aa: CSARAGEHTQYF
d_call: -
clone_size: -
j_call: TRBJ2-3
v_call: TRBV20-1

cdr3_nt: TGCGCCAGCAGCTTGATGCCAGGGCAAGAGACCCAGTACTTC
cdr3_aa: CASSLMPGQETQYF
d_call: -
clone_size: -
j_call: TRBJ2-5
v_call: TRBV5-1

cdr3_nt: TGCAGTGCTACTACCGGGGGAGAGACCCAGTACTTC
cdr3_aa: CSATTGGETQYF
d_call: -
clone_size: -
j_call: TRBJ2-5
v_call: TRBV20-1

cdr3_nt: TGCAGCGCCAGGTCGCGGGAGTACAATGAGCAGTTCTTC
cdr3_aa: CSARSREYNEQFF
d_call: TRBD2
clone_size: many
j_call: TRBJ2-1
v_call: TRBV29-1

cdr3_nt: TGCAGTGCCCCCCGGACAGGGGGTTACGAGCAGTACTTC
cdr3_aa: CSAPRTGGYEQYF
d_call: TRBD1
clone_size: -
j_call: TRBJ2-7
v_call: TRBV20-1

cdr3_nt: TGTGCCAGCAGCTTGGTAGTGGTTGGTGCAGATACGCAGTATTTT
cdr3_aa: CASSLVVVGADTQYF
d_call: -
clone_size: -
j_call: TRBJ2-3
v_call: TRBV5-6

cdr3_nt: TGCAGTGCCCTTCTCCCTAATAACTATGGCTACACCTTC
cdr3_aa: CSALLPNNYGYTF
d_call: -
clone_size: many
j_call: TRBJ1-2
v_call: TRBV20-1

cdr3_nt: TGCAGTGCCCGCCCGGGAGGAACGAACACCGGGGAGCTGTTTTTT
cdr3_aa: CSARPGGTNTGELFF
d_call: TRBD2
clone_size: -
j_call: TRBJ2-2
v_call: TRBV20-1

cdr3_nt: TGTGCCAGCAGCTTAAACCCGATGTCTAGCGGCCAAGAGACCCAGTACTTC
cdr3_aa: CASSLNPMSSGQETQYF
d_call: TRBD2
clone_size: -
j_call: TRBJ2-5
v_call: TRBV7-3

cdr3_nt: TGTGCCAGCAGTTACTCGCCGGCAGGGGGTGAGTCGGCACCCCTCCACTTT
cdr3_aa: CASSYSPAGGESAPLHF
d_call: TRBD1
clone_size: few
j_call: TRBJ1-6
v_call: TRBV6-5

cdr3_nt: TGTGCCAGCAGTGAATTTGAGGGGGCGGGAGATACGCAGTATTTT
cdr3_aa: CASSEFEGAGDTQYF
d_call: TRBD1
clone_size: -
j_call: TRBJ2-3
v_call: TRBV25-1

cdr3_nt: TGCGCCAGCAGCCCTGGGGCTAGCGGAAACATTCAGTACTTC
cdr3_aa: CASSPGASGNIQYF
d_call: TRBD2
clone_size: few
j_call: TRBJ2-4
v_call: TRBV5-1

cdr3_nt: TGCAGTGTTGGGGGTGGGACGGACGTGCAGTACTTC
cdr3_aa: CSVGGGTDVQYF
d_call: -
clone_size: -
j_call: TRBJ2-7
v_call: TRBV20-1

cdr3_nt: TGTGCCAGCAGCCGAAGAGGGGGCGATGAGCAGTTCTTC
cdr3_aa: CASSRRGGDEQFF
d_call: TRBD1
clone_size: few
j_call: TRBJ2-1
v_call: TRBV5-6

cdr3_nt: TGTGCCAGCAGTCCCCTAGCGGGGGGCCAAGAGACCCAGTACTTC
cdr3_aa: CASSPLAGGQETQYF
d_call: TRBD2
clone_size: few
j_call: TRBJ2-5
v_call: TRBV12-3/TRBV12-4

cdr3_nt: TGCAGTGCTAGGCGGACCTATGGCTACACCTTC
cdr3_aa: CSARRTYGYTF
d_call: -
clone_size: many
j_call: TRBJ1-2
v_call: TRBV20-1

cdr3_nt: TGTGCCAGCAGTTCGACTAGCGGGGATATCTACTTC
cdr3_aa: CASSSTSGDIYF
d_call: TRBD2
clone_size: few
j_call: TRBJ2-7
v_call: TRBV6-5

cdr3_nt: TGTGCCACCGCCTTCGGTCTCTACGAGCAGTACTTC
cdr3_aa: CATAFGLYEQYF
d_call: -
clone_size: -
j_call: TRBJ2-7
v_call: TRBV10-3

cdr3_nt: TGTGCCAGCAGTCCCTACAATCAGCCCCAGCATTTT
cdr3_aa: CASSPYNQPQHF
d_call: -
clone_size: -
j_call: TRBJ1-5
v_call: TRBV27

cdr3_nt: TGTGCCAGCAATACTGCGAACACTGAAGCTTTCTTT
cdr3_aa: CASNTANTEAFF
d_call: -
clone_size: -
j_call: TRBJ1-1
v_call: TRBV2

cdr3_nt: TGTGCCAGCAGTTTTAGAAGCGGGAGTTGGGATACGCAGTATTTT
cdr3_aa: CASSFRSGSWDTQYF
d_call: TRBD2
clone_size: few
j_call: TRBJ2-3
v_call: TRBV12-3/TRBV12-4

cdr3_nt: TGTGCCAGCAGCTTAGGCAGCGGGAGGTTCGCAGATACGCAGTATTTT
cdr3_aa: CASSLGSGRFADTQYF
d_call: TRBD2
clone_size: few
j_call: TRBJ2-3
v_call: TRBV7-9

cdr3_nt: TGTGCCAGCGGGAGGGTAATATCAGATGAGCAGTTCTTC
cdr3_aa: CASGRVISDEQFF
d_call: TRBD2
clone_size: -
j_call: TRBJ2-1
v_call: TRBV2

cdr3_nt: TGCAGTGCTGCTGGACAGGGGAGCACTGAAGCTTTCTTT
cdr3_aa: CSAAGQGSTEAFF
d_call: TRBD1
clone_size: few
j_call: TRBJ1-1
v_call: TRBV20-1

cdr3_nt: TGCGCCAGCAGCTTGAATTATGTGGCCGGTGGGGAGCTGTTTTTT
cdr3_aa: CASSLNYVAGGELFF
d_call: -
clone_size: -
j_call: TRBJ2-2
v_call: TRBV5-1

cdr3_nt: TGTGCCAGCAGCCAAGATATATTATGGAGCAGTGGGCAACAAGAGACCCAGTACTTC
cdr3_aa: CASSQDILWSSGQQETQYF
d_call: -
clone_size: few
j_call: TRBJ2-5
v_call: TRBV3-1

cdr3_nt: TGCGCCAGCAGCTTGACAGGACAAAGCACAGATACGCAGTATTTT
cdr3_aa: CASSLTGQSTDTQYF
d_call: -
clone_size: -
j_call: TRBJ2-3
v_call: TRBV5-1

cdr3_nt: TGCAGTGCGACTAGCGGGAGTCATAATGAGCAGTTCTTC
cdr3_aa: CSATSGSHNEQFF
d_call: TRBD2
clone_size: few
j_call: TRBJ2-1
v_call: TRBV20-1

cdr3_nt: TGCGCCAGCAGCTTGGCTCAGGGGGCTGAAGCTTTCTTT
cdr3_aa: CASSLAQGAEAFF
d_call: TRBD1
clone_size: few
j_call: TRBJ1-1
v_call: TRBV5-1

cdr3_nt: TGCGCCAGCAGCACCGGGACCACTAACAATGAGCAGTTCTTC
cdr3_aa: CASSTGTTNNEQFF
d_call: -
clone_size: -
j_call: TRBJ2-1
v_call: TRBV5-1

cdr3_nt: TGCAGTGCTATTCCCCAGGCCTGGGACAAAGCCTACGAGCAGTACTTC
cdr3_aa: CSAIPQAWDKAYEQYF
d_call: -
clone_size: -
j_call: TRBJ2-7
v_call: TRBV20-1

cdr3_nt: TGTGCTAGTGGTTCCCCCGACAGACCCTTAGTAGAAGCTTTCTTT
cdr3_aa: CASGSPDRPLVEAFF
d_call: -
clone_size: few
j_call: TRBJ1-1
v_call: TRBV12-5